The 20 T cell receptor beta chains below come from one sample, sequenced in a study of cytomegalovirus exposure and HLA in healthy donors. PCR primers comprised 60 Vbeta and 13 Jbeta primers. Profiling relied on immunoSEQ multiplex PCR, and the TCRdb table lists in-frame clones only, not all of them. The sample lists about 230,000 clones; about 80% were seen once. The sample comprised PBMCs. Receptors were obtained from a woman aged 55-69 years in good health and CMV-seropositive.

The rearrangement joins TRBV30 to TRBJ1-2; 10 bases line up with TRBD1. Germline CDR1 is GTSNPN and CDR2 is SVGIG (reference sequence). V lost 5 bases to trimming and J lost 1 base; unmatched junction nucleotides: 7. This CDR3 spans 15 amino acids. The CDR3 region is CAWGGWDRGNYGYTF. CDR3 DNA: TGTGCCTGGGGGGGGTGGGACAGGGGTAACTATGGCTACACCTTC.

The gene calls are TRBV5-1 and TRBJ2-7; no definite D call. Germline V gene data show CDR1 as SGHRS and CDR2 as YFSETQ. The V end lost 6 bases, the J end lost 7 bases, and 20 bases lay between the germline ends. The CDR3 is made up of 14 amino acids. The CDR3 sequence: CASTQFGQEGEQYF. CDR3 in DNA: TGCGCCAGCACCCAATTTGGGCAGGAAGGAGAGCAGTACTTC.

This chain links TRBV30 with TRBJ2-7; TRBD2 matches 9 bases. Germline CDR1 is GTSNPN and CDR2 is SVGIG (reference sequence). This CDR3 comprises 13 residues. V lost 3 bases to trimming and J lost 6 bases; unmatched junction nucleotides: 6. The DNA for the CDR3 is TGTGCCTGGAGACCGAGCGGGAGGCGCGAGCAGTACTTC. Its protein product is CAWRPSGRREQYF.

The rearrangement joins TRBV29-1 to TRBJ2-2; TRBD1 aligns across 9 bases. There are 15 residues in the CDR3. J gave up 1 base and V 6 bases, and 6 bases lay outside the gene matches. CDR1 is SQVTM, CDR2 ANQGSEA, per germline. CDR3 bases: TGCAGCGTCGTCACAGGGGGCGGGAACACCGGGGAGCTGTTTTTT. Protein: CSVVTGGGNTGELFF.

The genes are TRBV7-7 and TRBJ1-5; 10 positions agree with TRBD1. V lost 4 bases, J lost 2 bases, and 5 bases stayed unmatched. The V gene's germline CDR1 is SSHAT and CDR2 FNYEAQ (reference sequence). This CDR3 region has 16 residues. The CDR3 region is CASSSRDRGRNQPQHF. CDR3 coding DNA: TGTGCCAGCAGCTCCCGGGACAGGGGACGCAATCAGCCCCAGCATTTT.

CDR3 protein: CASGPKTSLLAKNIQYF. The CDR3, as DNA: TGTGCTAGTGGTCCTAAGACTAGCTTACTAGCCAAAAACATTCAGTACTTC. The chain couples TRBV12-5 to TRBJ2-4, with 7 positions matching TRBD2. With V trimmed by 5 bases and J by 0 bases, 10 bases remained unmatched. The CDR3 spans 17 residues. Germline CDR1 and CDR2: LGHNT and FRNRAP.

The rearrangement joins TRBV18 to TRBJ1-2, with 9 bases matching TRBD1. V shed 4 bases, J shed 4 bases, and the junction held 4 bases outside the gene matches. Germline CDR1 reads KGHSH; CDR2 reads LQKENI. The CDR3 is 14 amino acids. The CDR3 region is CASSLRDRAYGYTF. The CDR3 DNA is TGTGCCAGCTCACTCCGGGACAGGGCCTATGGCTACACCTTC.

This chain joins TRBV18 and TRBJ1-4; TRBD1 matches at 10 bases. Germline trimming cut 3 bases from V and 5 bases from J; bases unmatched to any gene: 3. The germline V gene has CDR1 KGHSH and CDR2 LQKENI. This CDR3 spans 15 amino acids. CDR3 in amino acids: CASSPQGQGNEKLFF. CDR3 sequence (DNA): TGTGCCAGCTCACCGCAGGGACAGGGGAATGAAAAACTGTTTTTT.

The J gene is TRBJ1-1, the V gene TRBV6-1, with 11 bases fitting TRBD1. CDR3 length: 14 amino acids. The V gene's germline CDR1 is MNHNS and CDR2 SASEGT. The ends lost 3 bases at V and 6 bases at J; junction bases unmatched: 3. CDR3 bases: TGTGCCAGCAGTGAGGGACAGGGGGGTCCTGAAGCTTTCTTT. Protein product: CASSEGQGGPEAFF.

The chain combines TRBV19 with TRBJ2-7; 11 positions agree with TRBD2. CDR3 size: 17 residues. Germline lookup yields CDR1 LNHDA and CDR2 SQIVND (reference sequence). Trimming removed 3 bases from V and 4 bases from J; junction bases left unmatched: 11. The CDR3 protein is CASSMGTSGSVGYEQYF. Here the CDR3 DNA reads TGTGCCAGTAGTATGGGGACTAGCGGCTCTGTGGGATACGAGCAGTACTTC.

The V call is TRBV30, the J call TRBJ1-2; a possible D gene is TRBD1 (5 bases). The CDR3 is 14 residues long. The germline gives CDR1 GTSNPN, CDR2 SVGIG (reference sequence). V was pared by 3 bases and J by 7 bases, with 18 bases between. The CDR3 nucleotides are TGTGCCTGGAGCCTGGGGCAGTTGAGTGGTGGCTACACCTTC. Residues: CAWSLGQLSGGYTF.

V usage is TRBV4-2 and J usage is TRBJ1-1; 7 nucleotides line up with TRBD1. Germline V gives CDR1 LGHNA, CDR2 YNFKEQ. Losses at the gene ends were 0 bases for V and 2 bases for J; bases not matched to a gene: 6. The CDR3 contains 16 residues. The CDR3 is CASSQDTGALNTEAFF. CDR3 nucleotides: TGTGCCAGCAGCCAAGACACAGGGGCTCTCAACACTGAAGCTTTCTTT.

The chain recombines TRBV7-9 with TRBJ2-3, with 9 nucleotides matching TRBD2. V shed 4 bases, J shed 3 bases, and the junction held 8 bases outside the gene matches. Germline assignment: CDR1 SEHNR and CDR2 FQNEAQ (reference sequence). The CDR3 runs to 16 residues. The CDR3 sequence: CASSSASGIGTDTQYF. The DNA of the CDR3 is TGTGCCAGCAGCTCCGCTAGCGGGATTGGGACAGATACGCAGTATTTT.

The chain links TRBV27 to TRBJ1-5; TRBD1 might be the D (6 bases). V was pared by 5 bases and J by 7 bases, with 15 bases between. Germline CDR1 is MNHEY and CDR2 is SMNVEV (reference sequence). CDR3 length equals 14 residues. This CDR3 is CASSAGGAGQPQHF. CDR3 coding DNA: TGTGCCAGCAGTGCGGGGGGGGCTGGGCAGCCCCAGCATTTT.

On this clone: This same CDR3 is encoded by further DNA sequences in the sample. The J gene is TRBJ2-7, the V gene TRBV18; 9 positions agree with TRBD1. The V segment lost 3 bases and the J segment 3 bases; nucleotides outside the gene matches: 3. This CDR3 is built from 14 residues. Germline-derived CDR1 and CDR2 are KGHSH and LQKENI. Here the CDR3 reads CASSPGQGIYEQYF. CDR3 in DNA: TGTGCCAGCTCACCCGGACAGGGGATCTACGAGCAGTACTTC.

The chain couples TRBV18 to TRBJ2-1, with 7 bases matching TRBD2. Trimming cost V 0 bases and J 2 bases; bases outside gene matches: 7. CDR3 size: 17 residues. Per the germline V gene, CDR1 is KGHSH and CDR2 is LQKENI. The CDR3 DNA reads as TGTGCCAGCTCACCACCGATGGGGGGGAGCGCCTACAATGAGCAGTTCTTC. It yields the protein CASSPPMGGSAYNEQFF.

The genes are TRBV7-8 and TRBJ1-1; the D gene is possibly TRBD1 (5 bases). The CDR3 totals 13 residues. CDR1 and CDR2 (germline): SGHVS, FQNEAQ. Trimming took off 5 bases at V and 3 bases at J, with 10 bases between the two ends. Here the CDR3 DNA reads TGTGCCAGCAGCACACAGGCGGACACTGAAGCTTTCTTT. Translating it yields CASSTQADTEAFF. The full variable domain, its missing parts supplied by reference TRBV7-8 and TRBJ1-1, is GAGVSQSPRYKVAKRGQDVALRCDPISGHVSLFWYQQALGQGPEFLTYFQNEAQLDKSGLPSDRFFAERPEGSVSTLKIQRTQQEDSAVYLCASSTQADTEAFFGQGTRLTVV.

The V gene is TRBV6-6, the J gene TRBJ2-2; 7 bases agree with TRBD1. There are 15 residues in the CDR3. The germline V gene has CDR1 MNHNY and CDR2 SVGAGI (reference sequence). With 5 bases clipped from V and 3 bases from J, the junction kept 6 bases outside the gene matches. CDR3 sequence: CASSRQGLDTGELFF. CDR3 nucleotide sequence: TGTGCCAGCAGTCGACAGGGATTGGACACCGGGGAGCTGTTTTTT.

This clone was counted once. J is TRBJ1-5 and V is TRBV5-8; a possible D gene is TRBD1 (5 bases). Trimming removed 1 base from V and 0 bases from J, with 17 bases in between. This CDR3 comprises 18 residues. Germline assignment: CDR1 SGHTS and CDR2 YDEGEE. In DNA, the CDR3 is TGTGCCAGCAGCTTGTACCAGTCGACAGACAATAGCAATCAGCCCCAGCATTTT. Translated: CASSLYQSTDNSNQPQHF.

The chain is built from TRBV7-2 and TRBJ1-5; 8 bases map to TRBD1. Germline trimming cut 2 bases from V and 2 bases from J; bases unmatched to any gene: 5. The CDR3 loop spans 16 amino acids. Looked up from germline, CDR1 is SGHTA and CDR2 is FQGNSA. CDR3 coding DNA: TGTGCCAGCAGCTTACAGGGGGCGTCCGGCAATCAGCCCCAGCATTTT. Residues: CASSLQGASGNQPQHF. Variable domain in full (rest from reference TRBV7-2 and TRBJ1-5): GAGVSQSPSNKVTEKGKDVELRCDPISGHTALYWYRQSLGQGLEFLIYFQGNSAPDKSGLPSDRFSAERTGGSVSTLTIQRTQQEDSAVYLCASSLQGASGNQPQHFGDGTRLSIL.